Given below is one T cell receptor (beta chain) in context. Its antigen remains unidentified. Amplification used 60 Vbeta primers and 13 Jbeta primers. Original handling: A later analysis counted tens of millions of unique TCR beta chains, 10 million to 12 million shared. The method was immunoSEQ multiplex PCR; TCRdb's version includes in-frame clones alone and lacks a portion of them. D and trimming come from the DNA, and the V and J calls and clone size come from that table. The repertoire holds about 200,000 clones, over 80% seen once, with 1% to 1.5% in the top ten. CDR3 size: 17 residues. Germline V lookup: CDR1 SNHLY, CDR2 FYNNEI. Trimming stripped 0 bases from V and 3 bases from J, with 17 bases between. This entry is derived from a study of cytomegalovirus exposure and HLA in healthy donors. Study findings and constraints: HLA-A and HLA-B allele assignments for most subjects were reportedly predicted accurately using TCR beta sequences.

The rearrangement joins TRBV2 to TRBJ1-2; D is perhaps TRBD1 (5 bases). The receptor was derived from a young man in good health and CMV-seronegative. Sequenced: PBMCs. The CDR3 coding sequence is TGTGCCAGCAGTGAAGCACTCGGACACGAACTATACTATGGCTACACCTTC. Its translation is CASSEALGHELYYGYTF. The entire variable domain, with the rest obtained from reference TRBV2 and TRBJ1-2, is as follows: EPEVTQTPSHQVTQMGQEVILRCVPISNHLYFYWYRQILGQKVEFLVSFYNNEISEKSEIFDDQFSVERPDGSNFTLKIRSTKLEDSAMYFCASSEALGHELYYGYTFGSGTRLTVV.